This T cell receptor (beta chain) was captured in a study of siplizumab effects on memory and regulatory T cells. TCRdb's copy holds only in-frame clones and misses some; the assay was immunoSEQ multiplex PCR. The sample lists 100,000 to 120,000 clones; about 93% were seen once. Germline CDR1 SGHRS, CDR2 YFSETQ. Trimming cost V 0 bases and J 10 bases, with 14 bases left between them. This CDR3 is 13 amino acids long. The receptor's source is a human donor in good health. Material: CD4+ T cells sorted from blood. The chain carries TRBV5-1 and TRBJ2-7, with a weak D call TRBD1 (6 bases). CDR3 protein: CASSLAPGEGQYF. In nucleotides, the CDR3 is TGCGCCAGCAGCTTGGCCCCAGGGGAAGGACAGTACTTC.